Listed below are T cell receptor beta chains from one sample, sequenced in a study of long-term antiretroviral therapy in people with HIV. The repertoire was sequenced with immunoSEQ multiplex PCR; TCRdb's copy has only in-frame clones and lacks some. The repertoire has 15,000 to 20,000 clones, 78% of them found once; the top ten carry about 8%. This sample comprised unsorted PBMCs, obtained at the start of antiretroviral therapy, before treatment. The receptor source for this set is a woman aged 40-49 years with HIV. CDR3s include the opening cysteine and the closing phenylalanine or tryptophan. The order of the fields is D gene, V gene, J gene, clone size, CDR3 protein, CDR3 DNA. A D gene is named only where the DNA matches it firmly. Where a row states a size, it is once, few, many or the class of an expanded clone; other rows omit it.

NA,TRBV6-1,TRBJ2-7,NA,CASSEPEAAYEQYF,TGTGCCAGCAGTGAACCCGAGGCGGCCTACGAGCAGTACTTC
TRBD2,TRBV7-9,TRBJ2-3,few,CASSSLERGGADTQYF,TGTGCCAGCAGCTCACTTGAACGGGGGGGCGCAGATACGCAGTATTTT
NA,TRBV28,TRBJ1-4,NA,CASSTLMDSNEKLFF,TGTGCCAGCAGCACCCTTATGGATTCTAATGAAAAACTGTTTTTT
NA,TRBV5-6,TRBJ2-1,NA,CASTSHYLPVSRVNEQFF,TGTGCCAGCACCTCGCACTACCTTCCGGTCTCACGGGTCAATGAGCAGTTCTTC
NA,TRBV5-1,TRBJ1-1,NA,CASSLGRVRAFF,TGCGCCAGCAGCTTGGGCAGGGTTCGCGCTTTCTTT
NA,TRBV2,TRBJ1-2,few,CASSDANYGYTF,TGTGCCAGCAGTGATGCTAACTATGGCTACACCTTC
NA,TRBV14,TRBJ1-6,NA,CASSQDRGYNSPLHF,TGTGCCAGCAGCCAAGACAGGGGATATAATTCACCCCTCCACTTT
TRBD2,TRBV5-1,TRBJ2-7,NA,CASSDTSGDYEQYF,TGCGCCAGCAGCGATACTAGCGGGGACTACGAGCAGTACTTC
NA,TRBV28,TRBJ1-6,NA,CASRLASANSPLHF,TGTGCCAGCAGACTCGCCTCTGCCAATTCACCCCTCCACTTT
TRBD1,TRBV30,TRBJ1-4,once,CALDRGSVGTNEKLFF,TGTGCCTTGGACAGGGGGTCGGTCGGAACTAATGAAAAACTGTTTTTT
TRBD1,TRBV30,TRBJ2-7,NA,CAWRDRGSYEQYF,TGTGCCTGGAGGGACAGGGGGTCCTACGAGCAGTACTTC
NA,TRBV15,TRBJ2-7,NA,CATSRAAGTYEQYF,TGTGCCACCAGCAGAGCCGCCGGGACCTACGAGCAGTACTTC
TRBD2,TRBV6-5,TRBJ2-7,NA,CASRSRGDGHEQYF,TGTGCCAGCCGGTCGCGGGGGGATGGCCACGAGCAGTACTTC
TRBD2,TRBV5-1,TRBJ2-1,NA,CASSPLAGGRNEQFF,TGCGCCAGCAGCCCGTTAGCGGGGGGGCGTAACGAGCAGTTCTTC